This entry lists 16 T cell receptor beta chains sequenced from one sample in a study of blood T cell repertoires in COVID-19. TCRdb keeps only in-frame clones here, not all; method: immunoSEQ multiplex PCR. The sample has about 50,000 clones; roughly 85% are singletons. The material sequenced was peripheral blood. These receptors were collected from a man aged 55 to 70 with acute or convalescent COVID-19.

The genes are TRBV3-1 (or the pseudogene TRBV3-2) and TRBJ1-5; D is uncertain. Germline V gives CDR1 LGHDT, CDR2 YNNKEL (reference sequence). The CDR3 length is 12 residues. V was clipped by 1 base and J by 11 bases, with 9 bases between them. The CDR3 here is CASSQGMRAQHF. CDR3 nucleotide sequence: TGTGCCAGCAGCCAAGGAATGAGGGCCCAGCATTTT.

The gene calls are TRBV14 and TRBJ2-1, with TRBD2 as a possible D gene (5 bases). Trimming took 6 bases from V and 10 from J, leaving 10 bases between them. Germline V gene lookup returns CDR1 SGHDN and CDR2 FVKESK. The CDR3 consists of 11 residues. CDR3 sequence reads: CASRASGEQFF. The CDR3 nucleotides read TGTGCCAGCAGGGCATCGGGGGAGCAGTTCTTC. The full variable domain, with the rest looked up from reference TRBV14 and TRBJ2-1, is EAGVTQFPSHSVIEKGQTVTLRCDPISGHDNLYWYRRVMGKEIKFLLHFVKESKQDESGMPNNRFLAERTGGTYSTLKVQPAELEDSGVYFCASRASGEQFFGPGTRLTVL.

This clone has a single count. The V gene is TRBV5-4, the J gene TRBJ2-1; the D gene is possibly TRBD2 (6 bases). The CDR3 consists of 16 residues. Germline V CDR1 and CDR2: SGHNT, YYREEE (reference sequence). V dropped 1 base and J dropped 5 bases, with 16 bases sitting between them. The CDR3 sequence is CASSLPAGRSDNEQFF. In DNA, the CDR3 is TGTGCCAGCAGCTTGCCCGCGGGGCGGAGCGACAATGAGCAGTTCTTC.

J is TRBJ1-1 and V is TRBV5-1, with 10 nucleotides matching TRBD1. The ends lost 3 bases at V and 4 bases at J; junction bases unmatched: 6. Germline CDR1 SGHRS, CDR2 YFSETQ. The CDR3 loop spans 15 amino acids. In DNA, the CDR3 is TGCGCCAGCAGCTCCGGACAGGGGGGAGGCACTGAAGCTTTCTTT. As protein: CASSSGQGGGTEAFF.

V is TRBV29-1 and J is TRBJ1-2; TRBD1 is a possible D gene (5 bases). The germline gives CDR1 SQVTM, CDR2 ANQGSEA. Trimming took off 6 bases at V and 2 bases at J, with 19 bases between the two ends. This CDR3 has 15 amino acids. CDR3 sequence reads: CSVDLEGQGNYGYTF. CDR3 sequence (DNA): TGCAGCGTAGATCTGGAAGGGCAGGGAAACTATGGCTACACCTTC. The variable domain in full, with the rest retrieved from reference TRBV29-1 and TRBJ1-2, is SAVISQKPSRDICQRGTSLTIQCQVDSQVTMMFWYRQQPGQSLTLIATANQGSEATYESGFVIDKFPISRPNLTFSTLTVSNMSPEDSSIYLCSVDLEGQGNYGYTFGSGTRLTVV.

The chain combines TRBV27 with TRBJ2-3, with TRBD2 matching over 7 bases. With 4 bases clipped from V and 2 bases from J, the junction kept 12 bases outside the gene matches. CDR3 size: 17 residues. The germline gives CDR1 MNHEY, CDR2 SMNVEV (reference sequence). The CDR3 sequence: CASSSFKGLTFTDTQYF. The DNA for the CDR3 is TGTGCCAGCAGTTCTTTCAAGGGACTAACCTTCACAGATACGCAGTATTTT.

The V and J genes are TRBV2 and TRBJ1-1; D gene uncertain. The CDR3 contains 13 residues. Trimming shortened V by 6 bases and J by 3 bases, and 11 bases separated the two germline ends. The germline V gene has CDR1 SNHLY and CDR2 FYNNEI. This CDR3 reads CASRDSWDTEAFF. In DNA, the CDR3 is TGTGCCAGCAGGGACTCATGGGACACTGAAGCTTTCTTT.

The rearrangement links TRBV28 to TRBJ1-2; D may be TRBD1 (6 bases). Trimming took 3 bases from V and 1 from J, leaving 12 bases between them. CDR3 length equals 15 residues. Looked up from germline, CDR1 is MDHEN and CDR2 is SYDVKM. Here the CDR3 reads CASSFPQGNNYGYTF. DNA for the CDR3: TGTGCCAGCAGTTTCCCCCAGGGGAATAACTATGGCTACACCTTC.

This clone has only a few counts. J is TRBJ1-2 and V is TRBV5-6; possible D gene TRBD1, 6 bases. Germline V gene sequence: CDR1 SGHDT, CDR2 YYEEEE. The V end was cut by 5 bases, the J end by 3 bases, with 17 bases between. The CDR3 contains 15 residues. CDR3 sequence: CASRSKGGVYYGYTF. CDR3 sequence (DNA): TGTGCCAGCAGAAGTAAAGGGGGAGTGTACTATGGCTACACCTTC.

The CDR3 loop is CASSIGGSSYNSPLHF. The CDR3 bases are TGTGCCAGTAGTATAGGCGGGAGCTCCTATAATTCACCCCTCCACTTT. The genes are TRBV19 and TRBJ1-6, with D unresolved. The V and J ends lost 1 base and 0 bases respectively, with 7 bases between them. Germline CDR1 is LNHDA and CDR2 is SQIVND (reference sequence). The CDR3 covers 16 residues.

With regard to this clone: Only one base separates this from a far larger clonotype, so it likely reflects a read error. The same CDR3 can be traced to other DNA sequences in this sample. As DNA, the CDR3 is TGTGCCAGCAGTTACTCGGCCCGGGGGAACACTGAAGCTTTCTTT. It yields the protein CASSYSARGNTEAFF. This rearrangement joins TRBV6-5 to TRBJ1-1, with unresolved D. V lost 0 bases and J 1 base, leaving 9 bases between the germline ends. CDR3 size: 15 residues. Germline V lookup: CDR1 MNHEY, CDR2 SVGAGI.

This clone is a singleton in its sample. V and J are TRBV28 and TRBJ1-5, with TRBD1 identical over 7 bases. With V trimmed by 4 bases and J by 1 base, 4 bases remained unmatched. This CDR3 region has 15 residues. CDR1 and CDR2 from the germline V gene are MDHEN and SYDVKM. The CDR3 DNA is TGTGCCAGCAGTTCCGACAGGGCCAGCAATCAGCCCCAGCATTTT. It is translated as CASSSDRASNQPQHF.

The J gene is TRBJ2-7, the V gene TRBV28, with TRBD1 matching over 9 bases. The J segment lost 4 bases and the V segment lost 4 bases, leaving 11 bases of the junction unmatched. This CDR3 is 16 amino acids long. Germline V gene lookup returns CDR1 MDHEN and CDR2 SYDVKM. DNA for the CDR3: TGTGCCAGCAGTTCCCGGTCCGGGACAGGGAGGTACGAGCAGTACTTC. Translated, it gives CASSSRSGTGRYEQYF.

The chain carries TRBV3-1 (or the pseudogene TRBV3-2) and TRBJ2-4; tentatively, D is TRBD1 (6 bases). The CDR3 is 15 residues long. Germline V gene lookup returns CDR1 LGHDT and CDR2 YNNKEL (reference sequence). Trimming took off 3 bases at V and 0 bases at J, with 9 bases between the two ends. DNA of the CDR3: TGTGCCAGCAGCCAGGGGGCCACAGCCAAAAACATTCAGTACTTC. It specifies CASSQGATAKNIQYF.

The V and J genes are TRBV10-1 and TRBJ2-7; TRBD1 agrees at 8 bases. The V segment lost 3 bases and the J segment 3 bases; nucleotides outside the gene matches: 13. Germline CDR1 is WNHNN and CDR2 is SYGVQD (reference sequence). The CDR3 contains 17 residues. The CDR3 DNA reads TGCGCCAGCAGTGACCCCCAGAGCGGACAGGGAAACTACGAGCAGTACTTC. It is translated as CASSDPQSGQGNYEQYF.

The genes are TRBV18 and TRBJ1-6; TRBD1 agrees at 9 bases. This CDR3 comprises 17 residues. CDR1 is KGHSH and CDR2 is LQKENI in the germline V gene. V shed 2 bases, J shed 4 bases, and the junction held 6 bases outside the gene matches. The CDR3 loop is CASSPLGQGIYNSPLHF. In DNA, the CDR3 is TGTGCCAGCTCACCATTAGGACAGGGGATTTATAATTCACCCCTCCACTTT.